This paragraph covers one T cell receptor (beta chain) sequence. The sample belongs to a study of T-cell memory formation after mild COVID-19. 5'RACE with constant-segment primers yielded barcoded, UMI-tagged TCR alpha and TCR beta cDNA libraries. From the 5' RACE reads, TCRdb called clonotypes with MiXCR, one entry per CDR3 protein. This sample has hundreds of thousands of distinct CDR3 sequences; less than 25% occur once, and the top ten carry about 8.2%. The germline gives CDR1 KGHSH, CDR2 LQKENI. Trimming took off 3 bases at V and 1 base at J, with 15 bases between the two ends. The CDR3 runs 16 residues.

The sequencing input was PBMCs or a T cell subset sorted from them (not recorded which). The receptor's source is an adult woman who had mild COVID-19 (a few samples of this study predate the infection). Cell type and time point are not known. V and J are TRBV18 and TRBJ1-1; a possible D gene is TRBD1 (6 bases). The CDR3 loop reads CASSPLGQTPNTEAFF. The DNA for the CDR3 is TGTGCCAGCTCACCTCTTGGACAGACACCGAACACTGAAGCTTTCTTT.